The 21 T cell receptor beta chains in this list originate from one sample, sequenced in a study of regulatory T cells in long-lasting Graves disease. As for time point: persistent/refractory GD, antithyroid drugs over 5 years with positive TRAb. Extracted RNA from PBMCs served as the source of the TCR library. Arm-PCR with iRepertoire HTBI primers amplified the CDR3 regions for these TCR beta libraries. MiXCR was run by TCRdb on the multiplex PCR reads, yielding one entry per CDR3 protein. Of about 460,000 distinct CDR3 sequences detected, roughly 22% appear once; the ten largest clones hold about 12%. This sample comprised peripheral blood mononuclear cells (PBMCs), obtained when the disease was refractory, from a patient treated with antithyroid drugs. These receptors were collected from a female donor with Graves disease.

The rearrangement uses TRBV29-1 and TRBJ2-1; the match to TRBD1 covers 7 bases. The germline gives CDR1 SQVTM, CDR2 ANQGSEA. The CDR3 length is 13 residues. The V gene end was trimmed by 6 bases and the J gene end by 4 bases; junction bases not matched to a gene: 6. Written as DNA, the CDR3 is TGCAGCGTGGGACAGCGAATTTACAATGAGCAGTTCTTC. Its translation is CSVGQRIYNEQFF.

This clonotype was picked up many times. The genes are TRBV12-3 or TRBV12-4 and TRBJ1-5, with D possibly being TRBD1 (6 bases). CDR3 length: 13 amino acids. Trimming shortened V by 6 bases and J by 5 bases, and 11 bases separated the two germline ends. The CDR3 sequence: CASSPYRDQPQHF. The DNA of the CDR3 is TGTGCCAGCAGCCCATACAGGGATCAGCCCCAGCATTTT.

This rearrangement joins TRBV28 to TRBJ2-3, with TRBD2 matching 9 bases. This CDR3 is 15 amino acids long. Germline V gives CDR1 MDHEN, CDR2 SYDVKM. The V segment lost 4 bases and the J segment 3 bases; nucleotides outside the gene matches: 5. CDR3 DNA: TGTGCCAGCAGTTCCCCTAGCGGGACGACAGATACGCAGTATTTT. This sequence encodes CASSSPSGTTDTQYF.

This clonotype has a handful of counts. This chain uses TRBV12-3 or TRBV12-4 with TRBJ1-3; TRBD1 agrees at 9 bases. The CDR3 length is 15 residues. V lost 6 bases and J lost 4; bases outside the gene matches: 7. The CDR3 loop reads CASSTDGQGGNTIYF. Here the CDR3 DNA reads TGTGCCAGCAGCACCGACGGACAGGGGGGAAACACCATATATTTT.

In its sample, this clonotype was seen a few times. This rearrangement joins TRBV20-1 to TRBJ1-1; maybe TRBD1 (5 bases). This CDR3 is 16 amino acids long. Trimming left V 4 bases short and J 0 bases short, with 18 bases between. From germline, CDR1 is DFQATT and CDR2 SNEGSKA (reference sequence). The CDR3 nucleotides read TGCAGTGCTATCCAGGGAAGGGGATGGATGAACACTGAAGCTTTCTTT. Amino acid sequence: CSAIQGRGWMNTEAFF.

There are a few counts of this clonotype. This chain links TRBV30 with TRBJ1-1; 7 nucleotides align to TRBD1. The germline CDR1 and CDR2 sequences are GTSNPN and SVGIG (reference sequence). After removal of 3 bases from V and 4 bases from J, the junction contained 5 bases not matched to a gene. The CDR3 contains 13 residues. The CDR3 region is CAWSPGGGTEAFF. The CDR3 nucleotides read TGTGCCTGGAGCCCAGGGGGGGGCACTGAAGCTTTCTTT.

This sequence joins TRBV6-2 or TRBV6-3 and TRBJ2-7; 9 positions agree with TRBD2. The germline CDR1 and CDR2 sequences are MNHEY and SVGEGT. The CDR3 loop spans 16 amino acids. V lost 6 bases to trimming and J lost 0 bases; unmatched junction nucleotides: 9. CDR3 DNA sequence: TGTGCCAGCAGAGGGCTAGCGGGGCCCAGCTCCTACGAGCAGTACTTC. Translating it yields CASRGLAGPSSYEQYF.

This clonotype was recorded at least ten times. The rearrangement joins TRBV6-5 to TRBJ1-1; 8 bases are a match to TRBD1. Germline loops: CDR1 MNHEY, CDR2 SVGAGI. The junction had 15 bases not matched to a gene; V was cut back by 3 bases and J by 0 bases. This CDR3 spans 19 amino acids. DNA for the CDR3: TGTGCCAGCAGTTATGGTCTTCCCACAGGGGGTGTTGTGAACACTGAAGCTTTCTTT. It codes for CASSYGLPTGGVVNTEAFF.

Comment on this clonotype: A much larger clone lies one base from this, so it may be a read error. The chain carries TRBV10-3 and TRBJ2-7; 7 bases are a match to TRBD1. This CDR3 contains 15 residues. Germline V gene sequence: CDR1 ENHRY, CDR2 SYGVKD. V shed 6 bases and J 0 bases; nucleotides not matched to a gene: 8. As DNA, the CDR3 is TGTGCCATCAGCCTGGGGACAGTTAGCTCCTACGAGCAGTACTTC. Encoded protein: CAISLGTVSSYEQYF.

This clonotype has just a few counts. The chain employs TRBV2 and TRBJ2-2; no definite D call. Germline V gives CDR1 SNHLY, CDR2 FYNNEI. The CDR3 extends over 14 amino acids. V was trimmed by 5 bases and J by 2 bases, leaving 9 bases between them. The CDR3 sequence: CASSPATNTGELFF. As DNA, the CDR3 is TGTGCCAGCAGTCCAGCGACAAACACCGGGGAGCTGTTTTTT.

The rearrangement joins TRBV28 to TRBJ2-7; 11 nucleotides agree with TRBD1. V dropped 8 bases and J dropped 3; count of bases not matched to a gene: 6. The CDR3 sequence is 14 residues long. In germline, CDR1 is MDHEN, CDR2 SYDVKM. The CDR3 bases are TGTGCCAGCGGCCTGGGACAGGGGGACTACGAGCAGTACTTC. As protein: CASGLGQGDYEQYF. The variable domain in full, with the rest retrieved from reference TRBV28 and TRBJ2-7, is DVKVTQSSRYLVKRTGEKVFLECVQDMDHENMFWYRQDPGLGLRLIYFSYDVKMKEKGDIPEGYSVSREKKERFSLILESASTNQTSMYLCASGLGQGDYEQYFGPGTRLTVT.

The chain uses TRBV7-2 and TRBJ1-6; TRBD1 agrees at 12 bases. The germline gives CDR1 SGHTA, CDR2 FQGNSA. J gave up 7 bases and V 2 bases, and 6 bases lay outside the gene matches. This CDR3 has 17 amino acids. CDR3 amino acids: CASSLLGQGAGNSPLHF. CDR3 bases: TGTGCCAGCAGCTTATTGGGACAGGGGGCGGGAAATTCACCCCTCCACTTT.

The chain employs TRBV5-1 and TRBJ2-7; 11 nucleotides agree with TRBD2. Germline V gives CDR1 SGHRS, CDR2 YFSETQ. The junction had 8 bases not matched to a gene; V was cut back by 2 bases and J by 7 bases. The CDR3 spans 15 residues. CDR3 DNA: TGCGCCAGCAGCTTTCGACTAGCGGGATGGGAGGAGCAGTACTTC. Its translation is CASSFRLAGWEEQYF.

At least ten counts were recorded for this clonotype. This chain joins TRBV10-3 and TRBJ2-5; D is ambiguous. The V and J ends lost 4 bases and 3 bases respectively, with 9 bases between them. The germline gives CDR1 ENHRY, CDR2 SYGVKD. This CDR3 region has 13 residues. The DNA of the CDR3 is TGTGCCATCAGTGGGTGGCTGGAAGAGACCCAGTACTTC. It encodes CAISGWLEETQYF.

This clonotype has ten or more counts. The rearrangement uses TRBV12-3 or TRBV12-4 and TRBJ2-5, with 7 nucleotides matching TRBD2. The trim removed 3 bases at V and 9 bases at J, leaving 7 bases unmatched. CDR3 length: 13 residues. The CDR3 sequence: CASSFGGSMPQYF. The CDR3 DNA reads TGTGCCAGCAGTTTTGGCGGGAGTATGCCCCAGTACTTC.

This clonotype was detected ten times or more. The chain combines TRBV28 with TRBJ1-4; D may be TRBD1 (5 bases). This CDR3 spans 15 amino acids. V lost 2 bases and J lost 3, with 10 bases in between. Looked up from germline, CDR1 is MDHEN and CDR2 is SYDVKM. Here the CDR3 DNA reads TGTGCCAGCAGTTTACAGGGAGCCGCTAATGAAAAACTGTTTTTT. It is translated as CASSLQGAANEKLFF.

This rearrangement joins TRBV6-1 to TRBJ2-3; TRBD2 matches 11 bases. The CDR3 has 14 amino acids. The V gene end was trimmed by 6 bases and the J gene end by 7 bases; junction bases not matched to a gene: 6. Germline CDR1 reads MNHNS; CDR2 reads SASEGT. The CDR3 sequence is CASRLAGDYHTQYF. CDR3 bases: TGTGCCAGCAGACTAGCGGGGGATTACCATACGCAGTATTTT.

This clonotype was picked up many times. This rearrangement joins TRBV6-2 or TRBV6-3 to TRBJ1-1, with D unclear. The germline gives CDR1 MNHEY, CDR2 SVGEGT. The CDR3 loop spans 17 amino acids. The germline V and J ends were trimmed by 0 bases and 0 bases, with 14 bases remaining between them. DNA of the CDR3: TGTGCCAGCAGTTACTCATTTGTCGGGTCGGTGAACACTGAAGCTTTCTTT. Translating it yields CASSYSFVGSVNTEAFF.

DNA of the CDR3: TGTGCCAGCAGCGTAGAGCCCCAACCCCTGAACACTGAAGCTTTCTTT. Encoded protein: CASSVEPQPLNTEAFF. This chain uses TRBV9 with TRBJ1-1; D unresolved. The CDR3 contains 16 residues. Trimming cost V 0 bases and J 0 bases, with 12 bases left between them. Germline lookup yields CDR1 SGDLS and CDR2 YYNGEE.

This clonotype was recorded a few times. The CDR3 DNA follows: TGCAGTGCACCGCACAGACTAGCGGGAGGGTGGTCCCAGTACTTC. It codes for CSAPHRLAGGWSQYF. The gene calls are TRBV20-1 and TRBJ2-5; 14 bases line up with TRBD2. Trimming at V came to 6 bases and at J to 9 bases, leaving 12 bases not matched to a gene. The V gene's germline CDR1 is DFQATT and CDR2 SNEGSKA (reference sequence). CDR3 length equals 15 residues.

As to this clonotype: This could be a read error, since a much larger clone is one nucleotide away. The chain employs TRBV28 and TRBJ2-7, with 11 positions matching TRBD1. The ends lost 1 base at V and 0 bases at J; junction bases unmatched: 2. Germline values: CDR1 MDHEN, CDR2 SYDVKM. The CDR3 spans 16 residues. The CDR3 region has the DNA TGTGCCAGCAGTTTATACGGGACAGGGGGCTCCTACGAGCAGTACTTC. Translation: CASSLYGTGGSYEQYF.